This T cell receptor (beta chain) emerged from a study of vaccination and CD4 T cells after COVID-19. Study-level information: The authors exposed cells to overlapping spike peptides derived from SARS-CoV-2, HCoV-NL63, HCoV-OC43 and HCoV-229E.

Described treatment: approximately 9-day PBMC culture with coronavirus spike peptide pools or control peptides (ViraFEST assay). Every well contained over 1.5 million PBMCs, which were grown with approximately 10 IU/ml IL-2 and 10 ug/ml peptide pools. With 10 days of culture completed, CD4+ T cells were isolated by negative selection. To note about this clonotype: Its matching antigen is unknown.

Sequenced with the Oncomine TCR Beta short-read assay was DNA taken from cultured CD4+ T cells. TCRdb re-analysed the PCR reads in MiXCR, keeping a single row per CDR3 protein. Of approximately 20,000 distinct CDR3 sequences in the sample, under 55% were seen once. J was trimmed by 7 bases and V by 4 bases; bases with no gene match: 7. The CDR3 consists of 15 residues. This TCR was sampled from a human donor who had recovered from COVID-19. The sample taken for sequencing was CD4+ T cells from blood, cultured in vitro. The chain is built from TRBV12-3 or TRBV12-4 and TRBJ1-6, with 7 bases identical to TRBD1. CDR3 in amino acids: CASSSGTALNSPLHF. CDR3 coding DNA: TGTGCCAGCAGTTCCGGGACAGCCTTAAATTCACCCCTCCACTTT.